The 20 T cell receptor beta chains below come from one sample, sequenced in a study of blood T cells in healthy people across ages (dated by TCRdb to between 2014 and 2017). Library preparation employed 5' RACE. TCRdb lists the instrument as Illumina HiSeq 2500. The second PCR ran for roughly 7 to 12 cycles and used a J-beta primer mix along with a sample-barcoded 5' primer. The public reads were quality trimmed at Q25 with fastp and then assembled into clones with MiXCR by TCRdb, keeping productive beta chains. Under each unique CDR3 protein, matching rows form one entry showing the most common genes and DNA. Across this sample there are 630,000 or so distinct CDR3 sequences, with about 30% seen only once. The ten largest clones capture approximately 14% of the sample. Sequencing used blood. The receptors derive from a woman of 80 years or more in good health.

This clonotype was counted at least ten times. The chain is built from TRBV5-1 and TRBJ1-2; D may be TRBD1 (5 bases). The germline V and J ends were trimmed by 4 bases and 0 bases, with 10 bases remaining between them. CDR1 and CDR2 (germline): SGHRS, YFSETQ. The CDR3 loop spans 14 amino acids. The CDR3 DNA reads TGCGCCAGCAGCGTGACAGTAACTAACTATGGCTACACCTTC. Encoded protein: CASSVTVTNYGYTF.

With respect to this clonotype: A read error may explain this, as a much larger clone is one base away. The V call is TRBV24-1, the J call TRBJ2-1; D uncertain. The CDR3 extends over 12 amino acids. Germline loops: CDR1 KGHDR, CDR2 SFDVKD. Trimming removed 4 bases at V and 9 bases at J, with 9 bases between. This CDR3 reads CATSEVGTEQFF. The CDR3 DNA reads as TGTGCCACCAGTGAGGTAGGCACTGAGCAGTTCTTC.

This clonotype was observed at least ten times. This chain connects TRBV10-3 to TRBJ2-1, with TRBD1 matching over 9 bases. Germline CDR1 reads ENHRY; CDR2 reads SYGVKD. The CDR3 length is 15 residues. The junction had 8 bases not matched to a gene; V was cut back by 6 bases and J by 5 bases. CDR3 bases: TGTGCCATCAGCGCGGGACAGGGTTTCAACAATGAGCAGTTCTTC. Translation: CAISAGQGFNNEQFF.

This chain uses TRBV29-1 with TRBJ2-5; TRBD1 aligns across 7 bases. The germline gives CDR1 SQVTM, CDR2 ANQGSEA. The CDR3 consists of 14 residues. The V gene end was trimmed by 5 bases and the J gene end by 13 bases; junction bases not matched to a gene: 19. The DNA for the CDR3 is TGCAGCGTTACCCAGCCCCACAGGGGCTACGAGCGGTACTTC. Amino acids: CSVTQPHRGYERYF.

The chain uses TRBV12-3 or TRBV12-4 and TRBJ2-7; no reliable D call. Trimming shortened V by 5 bases and J by 1 base, and 9 bases separated the two germline ends. This CDR3 is 13 amino acids long. CDR3 nucleotide sequence: TGTGCCAGCAGTGCCGCCCTATCCTACGAGCAGTACTTC. Encoded protein: CASSAALSYEQYF.

The chain employs TRBV7-6 and TRBJ2-1; a possible D gene is TRBD1 (5 bases). The CDR3 totals 14 residues. Germline V gives CDR1 SGHVS, CDR2 FNYEAQ. Between the trimmed V and J ends, which lost 6 bases and 5 bases, there was a span of 14 bases. The chain's CDR3 is CASSRLIRDNEQFF. The CDR3 coding sequence is TGTGCCAGCAGTCGACTTATCAGGGACAATGAGCAGTTCTTC.

The chain couples TRBV20-1 to TRBJ2-3, with 8 bases identical to TRBD2. Unmatched junction bases numbered 8, after V lost 5 bases and J lost 1 base. Looked up from germline, CDR1 is DFQATT and CDR2 is SNEGSKA (reference sequence). The CDR3 covers 15 residues. CDR3 nucleotides: TGCAGTGCTTACGGGAGGGTGGAAGGCACAGATACGCAGTATTTT. Translated, it gives CSAYGRVEGTDTQYF.

This clonotype was picked up many times. The chain is built from TRBV7-9 and TRBJ2-5, with 9 bases fitting TRBD1. The CDR3 runs 15 residues. Trimming cost V 4 bases and J 5 bases; bases outside gene matches: 8. Germline CDR1 SEHNR, CDR2 FQNEAQ (reference sequence). CDR3 loop: CASSSPRDRAETQYF. The DNA of the CDR3 is TGTGCCAGCAGCTCCCCCCGGGACAGGGCGGAGACCCAGTACTTC.

Ten or more counts support this clonotype. V and J are TRBV7-2 and TRBJ1-2; a weak D match, TRBD1 (6 bases). V gave up 5 bases and J gave up 2 bases, with 9 bases separating them. The CDR3 is made up of 13 amino acids. Germline V gene sequence: CDR1 SGHTA, CDR2 FQGNSA. CDR3: CASSRTANYGYTF. CDR3 in DNA: TGTGCCAGCAGCCGGACAGCCAACTATGGCTACACCTTC. Supplemented by reference TRBV7-2 and TRBJ1-2, the full variable domain reads GAGVSQSPSNKVTEKGKDVELRCDPISGHTALYWYRQSLGQGLEFLIYFQGNSAPDKSGLPSDRFSAERTGGSVSTLTIQRTQQEDSAVYLCASSRTANYGYTFGSGTRLTVV.

This clonotype was detected many times. J is TRBJ2-3 and V is TRBV7-2, with 8 bases fitting TRBD2. The ends lost 6 bases at V and 2 bases at J; junction bases unmatched: 7. The germline gives CDR1 SGHTA, CDR2 FQGNSA. The CDR3 length is 15 residues. CDR3 coding DNA: TGTGCCAGCAGACCCACGGGGGGGATCACAGATACGCAGTATTTT. Protein sequence: CASRPTGGITDTQYF.

Only a few counts were recorded for this clonotype. Possible read error: a much larger clone is one base away. The chain recombines TRBV30 with TRBJ2-1; D possibly corresponds to TRBD1 (5 bases). This CDR3 is 11 amino acids long. Between the trimmed V and J ends, which lost 8 bases and 13 bases, there was a span of 18 bases. Germline CDR1 is GTSNPN and CDR2 is SVGIG (reference sequence). The CDR3 sequence is CALDQGQTQFF. CDR3 in DNA: TGTGCCCTTGACCAGGGCCAGACCCAGTTCTTC.

J is TRBJ2-2 and V is TRBV2; D is perhaps TRBD1 or TRBD2 (6 bases each). The ends were cut back, 1 base at V and 4 bases at J, with 16 bases in the middle. The V gene's germline CDR1 is SNHLY and CDR2 FYNNEI. CDR3 length: 17 residues. The CDR3 DNA reads as TGTGCCAGCAGTGAAGTAGGGTTCGGAGGGGGCACCGGGGAGCTGTTTTTT. It translates to CASSEVGFGGGTGELFF.

This clonotype was counted only a few times. The chain joins TRBV5-1 to TRBJ2-3; perhaps TRBD1 as D (5 bases). Germline V CDR1 and CDR2: SGHRS, YFSETQ. The CDR3 loop spans 15 amino acids. Trimming cost V 5 bases and J 0 bases, with 13 bases left between them. CDR3 amino acids: CASRSYGASTDTQYF. CDR3 DNA sequence: TGCGCCAGCAGATCCTATGGGGCGAGCACAGATACGCAGTATTTT.

On this clonotype itself: A read error may be the cause here, since a much bigger clone is one base away. The genes are TRBV7-8 and TRBJ2-1; the D is unclear. The CDR3 has 13 amino acids. The V and J ends lost 2 bases and 4 bases respectively, with 6 bases between them. From germline, CDR1 is SGHVS and CDR2 FQNEAQ. CDR3 DNA: TGTGCCAGCAGCTTAATCAGATACAATGAGCAGTTCTTC. It encodes CASSLIRYNEQFF.

This clonotype was counted a few times. The rearrangement joins TRBV20-1 to TRBJ1-3; no definite D call. This CDR3 region has 13 residues. CDR1 and CDR2 from the germline V gene are DFQATT and SNEGSKA (reference sequence). Trimming stripped 1 base from V and 3 bases from J, with 7 bases between. CDR3 amino acids: CSARAAGGNTIYF. For the CDR3, the DNA is TGCAGTGCTAGAGCGGCAGGTGGAAACACCATATATTTT.

With respect to this clonotype: A much larger clonotype is one base distant, so this may be a read error. This chain links TRBV15 with TRBJ2-1, with D possibly being TRBD1 (5 bases). Germline CDR1 LNHNV, CDR2 YYDKDF (reference sequence). Trimming removed 0 bases at V and 11 bases at J, with 11 bases between. The CDR3 is 13 amino acids. The CDR3 here is CATSRDRYRKQFF. The CDR3 coding sequence is TGTGCCACCAGCAGAGATAGATACAGGAAGCAGTTCTTC.

The chain combines TRBV7-6 with TRBJ1-1, with 8 positions matching TRBD1. The CDR3 sequence is 17 residues long. Germline V gene data show CDR1 as SGHVS and CDR2 as FNYEAQ. Trimming at V came to 7 bases and at J to 0 bases, leaving 13 bases not matched to a gene. This CDR3 is CASTESGQAIMNTEAFF. Here the CDR3 DNA reads TGTGCCAGCACAGAGTCGGGACAGGCCATCATGAACACTGAAGCTTTCTTT.

Ten or more counts support this clonotype. The rearrangement links TRBV7-2 to TRBJ2-7, with D uncertain. The CDR3 has 12 residues. Trimming removed 3 bases from V and 3 bases from J, with 6 bases in between. Germline V CDR1 and CDR2: SGHTA, FQGNSA. The CDR3 nucleotides are TGTGCCAGCAGCTTTCCATTCTACGAGCAGTACTTC. It yields the protein CASSFPFYEQYF.

Remarks on this clonotype: Just one base apart from a much larger clone, this may be a read error. The chain employs TRBV6-2 or TRBV6-3 and TRBJ2-1, with D uncertain. This CDR3 has 16 residues. The V gene lost 4 bases and the J gene lost 3 bases, with 16 bases spanning the gap. CDR1 and CDR2 from the germline V gene are MNHEY and SVGEGT. CDR3 nucleotide sequence: TGTGCCAGCAGTTCGTCGGGTCCCGCTGGCTACAATGAGCAGTTCTTC. This gives the protein CASSSSGPAGYNEQFF.

In its sample, this clonotype was seen a few times. The chain recombines TRBV20-1 with TRBJ2-4; a possible D gene is TRBD2 (7 bases). The DNA matches TRBJ2-5 better at its end, which makes the J call doubtful. Germline CDR1 DFQATT, CDR2 SNEGSKA (reference sequence). There are 16 residues in the CDR3. This CDR3 reads CSARSRDGGALETQYF. CDR3 bases: TGCAGTGCTAGATCAAGGGATGGGGGGGCCTTGGAGACCCAGTACTTC.